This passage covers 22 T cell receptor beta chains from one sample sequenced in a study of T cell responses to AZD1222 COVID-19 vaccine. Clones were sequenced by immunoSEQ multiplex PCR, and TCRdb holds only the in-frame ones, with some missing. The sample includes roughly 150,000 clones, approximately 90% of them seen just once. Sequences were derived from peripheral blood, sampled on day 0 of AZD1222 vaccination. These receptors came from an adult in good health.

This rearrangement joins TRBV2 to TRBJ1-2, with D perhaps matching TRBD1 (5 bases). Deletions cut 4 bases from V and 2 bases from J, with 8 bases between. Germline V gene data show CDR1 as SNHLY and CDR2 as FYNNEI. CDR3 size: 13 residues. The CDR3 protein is CASSVSGNYGYTF. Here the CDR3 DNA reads TGTGCCAGCAGTGTTTCAGGGAACTATGGCTACACCTTC.

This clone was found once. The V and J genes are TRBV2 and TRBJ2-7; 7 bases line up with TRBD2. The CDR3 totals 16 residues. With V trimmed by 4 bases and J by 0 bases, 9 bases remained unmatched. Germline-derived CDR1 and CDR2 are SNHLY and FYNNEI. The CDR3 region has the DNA TGTGCCAGCAGTGGGGAAACGGGAGGCTTCTCCTACGAGCAGTACTTC. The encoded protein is CASSGETGGFSYEQYF.

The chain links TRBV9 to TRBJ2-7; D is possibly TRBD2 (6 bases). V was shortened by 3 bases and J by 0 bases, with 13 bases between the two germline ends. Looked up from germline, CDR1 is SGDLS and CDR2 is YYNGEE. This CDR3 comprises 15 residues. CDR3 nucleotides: TGTGCCAGCAGCGCTGGGACTTCTAGCTCCTACGAGCAGTACTTC. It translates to CASSAGTSSSYEQYF.

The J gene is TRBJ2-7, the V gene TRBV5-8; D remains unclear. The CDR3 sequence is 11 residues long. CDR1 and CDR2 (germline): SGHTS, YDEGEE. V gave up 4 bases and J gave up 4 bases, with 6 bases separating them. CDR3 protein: CASSMIYEQYF. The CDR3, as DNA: TGTGCCAGCAGCATGATTTACGAGCAGTACTTC.

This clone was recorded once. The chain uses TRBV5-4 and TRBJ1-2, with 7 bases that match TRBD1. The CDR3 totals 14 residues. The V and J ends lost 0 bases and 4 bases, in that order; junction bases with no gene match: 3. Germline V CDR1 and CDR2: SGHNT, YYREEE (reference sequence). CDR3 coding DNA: TGTGCCAGCAGCTTGGACAGGGGATCCTATGGCTACACCTTC. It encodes CASSLDRGSYGYTF.

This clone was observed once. The CDR3 coding sequence is TGTGCCAGCAGCCCCCGGGACTCTCGCCCTTCAAGTGAGCAGTTCTTC. The encoded protein is CASSPRDSRPSSEQFF. This rearrangement joins TRBV9 to TRBJ2-1; tentatively, D is TRBD2 (6 bases). Per germline, CDR1 SGDLS and CDR2 YYNGEE. Between the trimmed V and J ends, which lost 4 bases and 9 bases, there was a span of 23 bases. There are 16 residues in the CDR3.

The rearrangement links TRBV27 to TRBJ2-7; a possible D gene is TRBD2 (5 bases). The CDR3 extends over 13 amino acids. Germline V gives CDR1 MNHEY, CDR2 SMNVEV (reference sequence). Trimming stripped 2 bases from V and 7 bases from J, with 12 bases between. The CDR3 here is CASSLLGEQEQYF. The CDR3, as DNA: TGTGCCAGCAGTTTACTTGGGGAGCAAGAGCAGTACTTC.

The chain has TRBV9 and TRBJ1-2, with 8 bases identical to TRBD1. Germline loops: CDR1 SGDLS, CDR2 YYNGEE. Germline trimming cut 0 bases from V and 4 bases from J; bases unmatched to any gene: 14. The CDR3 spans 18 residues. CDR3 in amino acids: CASSVGTGSLLRVYGYTF. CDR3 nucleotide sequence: TGTGCCAGCAGCGTAGGGACAGGGTCCCTCCTGAGGGTCTATGGCTACACCTTC.

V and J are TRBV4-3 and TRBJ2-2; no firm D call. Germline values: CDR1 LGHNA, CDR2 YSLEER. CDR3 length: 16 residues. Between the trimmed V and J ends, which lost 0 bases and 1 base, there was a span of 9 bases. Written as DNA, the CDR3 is TGCGCCAGCAGCCAAGATAATAAGGGGAACACCGGGGAGCTGTTTTTT. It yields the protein CASSQDNKGNTGELFF.

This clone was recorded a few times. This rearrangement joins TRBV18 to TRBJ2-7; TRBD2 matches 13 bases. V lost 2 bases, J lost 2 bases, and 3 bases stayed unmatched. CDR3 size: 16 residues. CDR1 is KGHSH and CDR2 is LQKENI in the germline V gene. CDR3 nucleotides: TGTGCCAGCTCACCAGCCGGACTAGCGGGGGCCTACGAGCAGTACTTC. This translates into CASSPAGLAGAYEQYF.

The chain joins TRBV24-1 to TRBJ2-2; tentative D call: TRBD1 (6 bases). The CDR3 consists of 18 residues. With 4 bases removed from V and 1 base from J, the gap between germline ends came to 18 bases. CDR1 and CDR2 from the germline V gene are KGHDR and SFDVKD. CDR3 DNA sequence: TGTGCCACCAGTGACCCCGCCAGGGGCGGAGAGAACACCGGGGAGCTGTTTTTT. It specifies CATSDPARGGENTGELFF.

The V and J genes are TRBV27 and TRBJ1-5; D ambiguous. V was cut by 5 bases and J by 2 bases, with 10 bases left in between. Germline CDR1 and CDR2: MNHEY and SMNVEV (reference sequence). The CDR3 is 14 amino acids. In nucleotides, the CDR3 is TGTGCCAGCAGTCTCCCAACTTGCAATCAGCCCCAGCATTTT. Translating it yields CASSLPTCNQPQHF.

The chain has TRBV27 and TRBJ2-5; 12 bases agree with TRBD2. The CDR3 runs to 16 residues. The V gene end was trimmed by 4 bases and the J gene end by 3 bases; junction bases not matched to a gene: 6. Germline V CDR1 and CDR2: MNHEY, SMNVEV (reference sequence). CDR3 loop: CASSSQGLAGKETQYF. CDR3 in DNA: TGTGCCAGCAGTTCCCAGGGACTAGCGGGTAAAGAGACCCAGTACTTC.

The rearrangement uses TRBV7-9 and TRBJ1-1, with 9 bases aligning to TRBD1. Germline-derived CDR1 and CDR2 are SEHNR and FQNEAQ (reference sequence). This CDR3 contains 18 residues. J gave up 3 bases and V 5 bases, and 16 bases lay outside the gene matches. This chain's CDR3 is CASSPRGGTGRRDTEAFF. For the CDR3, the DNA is TGTGCCAGCAGCCCTAGGGGCGGGACAGGGAGGAGGGACACTGAAGCTTTCTTT. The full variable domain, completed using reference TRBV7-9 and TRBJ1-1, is DTGVSQNPRHKITKRGQNVTFRCDPISEHNRLYWYRQTLGQGPEFLTYFQNEAQLEKSRLLSDRFSAERPKGSFSTLEIQRTEQGDSAMYLCASSPRGGTGRRDTEAFFGQGTRLTVV.

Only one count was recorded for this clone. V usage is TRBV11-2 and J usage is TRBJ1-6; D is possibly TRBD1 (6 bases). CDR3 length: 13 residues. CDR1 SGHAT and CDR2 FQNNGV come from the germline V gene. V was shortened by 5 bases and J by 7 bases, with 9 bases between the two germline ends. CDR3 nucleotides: TGTGCCAGCAGCGTTACAGGGAATTCACCCCTCCACTTT. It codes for CASSVTGNSPLHF.

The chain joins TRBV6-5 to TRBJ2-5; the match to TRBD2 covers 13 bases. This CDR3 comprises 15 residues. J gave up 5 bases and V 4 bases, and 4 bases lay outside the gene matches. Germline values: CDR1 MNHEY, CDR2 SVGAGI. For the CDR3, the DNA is TGTGCCAGCAGTTCCCGGACTAGCGGGAGCGAGACCCAGTACTTC. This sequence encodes CASSSRTSGSETQYF.

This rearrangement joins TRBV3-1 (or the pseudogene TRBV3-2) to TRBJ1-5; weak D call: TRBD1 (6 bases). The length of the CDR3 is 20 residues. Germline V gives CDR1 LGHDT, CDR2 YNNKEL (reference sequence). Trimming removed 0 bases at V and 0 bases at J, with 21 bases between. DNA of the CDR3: TGTGCCAGCAGCCAAGACATCGGTCTTAGGGGGGTGTATAGCAATCAGCCCCAGCATTTT. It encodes CASSQDIGLRGVYSNQPQHF.

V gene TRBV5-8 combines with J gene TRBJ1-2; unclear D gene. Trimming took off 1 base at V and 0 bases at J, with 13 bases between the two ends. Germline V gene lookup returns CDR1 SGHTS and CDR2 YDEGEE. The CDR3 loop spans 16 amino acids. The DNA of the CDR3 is TGTGCCAGCAGCTTGCGGTTTGGGTTAGCTAACTATGGCTACACCTTC. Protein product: CASSLRFGLANYGYTF. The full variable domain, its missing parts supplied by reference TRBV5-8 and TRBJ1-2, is EAGVTQSPTHLIKTRGQQATLRCSPISGHTSVYWYQQALGLGLQFLLWYDEGEERNRGNFPPRFSGRQFPNYSSELNVNALELEDSALYLCASSLRFGLANYGYTFGSGTRLTVV.

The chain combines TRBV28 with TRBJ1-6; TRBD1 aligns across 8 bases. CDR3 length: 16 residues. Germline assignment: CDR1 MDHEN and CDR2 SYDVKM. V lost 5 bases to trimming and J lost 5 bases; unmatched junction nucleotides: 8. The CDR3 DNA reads TGTGCCAGCAGTCCGCCGTGGGGACAGGATAATTCACCCCTCCACTTT. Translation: CASSPPWGQDNSPLHF. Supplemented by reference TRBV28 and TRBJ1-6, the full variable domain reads DVKVTQSSRYLVKRTGEKVFLECVQDMDHENMFWYRQDPGLGLRLIYFSYDVKMKEKGDIPEGYSVSREKKERFSLILESASTNQTSMYLCASSPPWGQDNSPLHFGNGTRLTVT.

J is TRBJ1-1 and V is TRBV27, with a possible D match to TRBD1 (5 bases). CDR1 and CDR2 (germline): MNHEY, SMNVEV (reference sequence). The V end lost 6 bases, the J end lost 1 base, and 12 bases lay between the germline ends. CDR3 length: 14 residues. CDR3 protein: CASSPRGGNTEAFF. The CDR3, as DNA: TGTGCCAGCAGCCCACGGGGGGGGAACACTGAAGCTTTCTTT.

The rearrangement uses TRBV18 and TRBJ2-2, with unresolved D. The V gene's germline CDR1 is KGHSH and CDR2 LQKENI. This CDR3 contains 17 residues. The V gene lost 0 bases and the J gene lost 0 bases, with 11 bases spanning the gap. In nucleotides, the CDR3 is TGTGCCAGCTCACCACCGCCCGGGCTCGCGAACACCGGGGAGCTGTTTTTT. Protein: CASSPPPGLANTGELFF. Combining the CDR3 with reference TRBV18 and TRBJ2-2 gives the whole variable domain NAGVMQNPRHLVRRRGQEARLRCSPMKGHSHVYWYRQLPEEGLKFMVYLQKENIIDESGMPKERFSAEFPKEGPSILRIQQVVRGDSAAYFCASSPPPGLANTGELFFGEGSRLTVL.

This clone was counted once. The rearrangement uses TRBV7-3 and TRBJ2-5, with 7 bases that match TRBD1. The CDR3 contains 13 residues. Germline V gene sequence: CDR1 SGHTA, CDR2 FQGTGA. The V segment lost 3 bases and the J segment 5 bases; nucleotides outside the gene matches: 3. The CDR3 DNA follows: TGTGCCAGCAGCTTCCTCAGGGGGGAGACCCAGTACTTC. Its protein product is CASSFLRGETQYF.